The entry that follows covers one TCR beta chain sequence. Its antigen is currently unknown. The germline V gene encodes CDR1 LNHDA and CDR2 SQIVND (reference sequence). The V segment lost 4 bases and the J segment 6 bases; nucleotides outside the gene matches: 6. The CDR3 is made up of 13 amino acids. This record belongs to a study of Ad26.COV2.S vaccination and SARS-CoV-2 variants. The data were produced by immunoSEQ multiplex PCR, yet TCRdb's version contains in-frame clones alone and is incomplete. This sample has about 350,000 clones; about 90% occur once, and the top ten carry 3.5% to 4.5%. Study-wide points: Non-spike TCR breadth showed similarity between vaccine and placebo recipients. TCR breadth and depth estimates may have understated total T cell responses. Relative to placebo recipients, vaccine recipients exhibited elevated spike-specific TCR breadth.

The chain employs TRBV19 and TRBJ2-7; 7 bases are a match to TRBD1. The TCR originated in a human donor who had recovered from COVID-19. The specimen was peripheral blood, collected after recovery from COVID-19. The CDR3, as DNA: TGTGCCAGTAGTAATACAGGGGTTCGCGAGCAGTACTTC. Translation gives CASSNTGVREQYF.